The T cell receptor (beta chain) described here comes from a study of blood T cell repertoires in COVID-19. Study-wide context: The United States, Italy and Spain were the sources of the acute and convalescent COVID-19 samples. Nucleic acid was either cDNA or gDNA, and it came from T cells, B-cell-depleted T cells, or PBMCs.

The CDR3 loop spans 17 amino acids. With 5 bases clipped from V and 1 base from J, the junction kept 6 bases outside the gene matches. Germline V gene sequence: CDR1 LGHDT, CDR2 YNNKEL (reference sequence). Source study methods: The authors estimated nucleated cell counts from reference gene primer amplification. Profiled with immunoSEQ multiplex PCR; TCRdb holds only in-frame clones, not every one. Clonal size and the V and J genes are those of that table, whereas D and trimming came from the DNA. This sample has approximately 63,000 clones, with approximately 79% found just once. The sequencing input was peripheral blood. V usage is TRBV3-1 (or the pseudogene TRBV3-2) and J usage is TRBJ2-3, with 13 bases fitting TRBD2. The receptor's source is a woman aged 65 to 85 with acute or convalescent COVID-19. The CDR3 DNA reads as TGTGCCAGCAGCTTAGGGACTAGCGGGGAACGCACAGATACGCAGTATTTT. Amino acid sequence: CASSLGTSGERTDTQYF.